This T cell receptor beta chain was recorded in a study of CD8+ T cells in alopecia areata. The overall study: C3H/HeJ graft donors with spontaneous alopecia, aged about 6-12 months, supplied skin that was transplanted onto female C3H/HeJ mice aged about 7-10 weeks. Broader study findings: Patients shared TCRs less clearly than mice did, possibly owing to HLA. Sequenced scalp T cells also include alphabeta T cells resident in normal skin.

The sequencing template was cDNA reverse transcribed from extracted RNA. TCRdb keeps only in-frame clones here, not all; method: immunoSEQ multiplex PCR. The sample yields more than 250,000 clones, without any singletons. There are a few counts of this clone. The antigen remains unidentified. Germline and genes: mouse. It was with CD4, CD8alpha, NKG2D, NKG2ACE and other markers that pooled cutaneous lymph node cells were sorted. Sequencing was carried out using CD4+ T cells sorted from a lymph node. The sequence derives from a C3H/HeJ mouse with alopecia areata. MHC haplotype of the mouse line: H2-k.

The covered CDR3 bases are TGTGCCAGCGGTGAGAAAACAAGGGGAGCT. Amino acid sequence: CASGEKTRGA. The entire CDR3 sequence reads CASGEKTRGAEQFF. The rearrangement joins TRBV13-2 to TRBJ2-1; D is perhaps TRBD1 (5 bases). The sequenced fragment ends 4 residues before the CDR3 boundary, so the rest is inferred from the germline J gene. From germline, CDR1 is NNHNN and CDR2 SYGAGS (reference sequence). The CDR3 extends over 14 amino acids.